This T cell receptor beta chain was obtained from a study of metastatic and nonmetastatic thyroid tumors. Study conclusions and caveats: Reports indicated that malignant thyroid tumors showed significantly higher TCR beta diversity than benign nodules did, in blood and tumor.

As concerns this clone: Its antigen is as yet unknown.

Germline V gives CDR1 MNHNS, CDR2 SASEGT. This CDR3 has 18 amino acids. V was clipped by 5 bases and J by 2 bases; unmatched bases: 14. Ahead of thyroid surgery, no patient had received treatment of any kind. TCRdb reprocessed the PCR reads via MiXCR. The repertoire holds approximately 65,000 clones, with roughly 4.1% as singletons. The sequenced sample was blood. The TCR was taken from a female donor with papillary thyroid cancer or a benign thyroid nodule (not recorded which). Some clones in this sample may be carry-over from other donors' samples. The rearrangement uses TRBV6-1 and TRBJ1-4; 7 nucleotides agree with TRBD1. For the CDR3, the DNA is TGTGCCAGCAGTCAGAATACACGAAAGGGGGCGACTAATGAAAAACTGTTTTTT. Translation gives CASSQNTRKGATNEKLFF.